The 20 T cell receptor beta chains listed next were all sequenced from one sample in a study of T cell clonality in common variable immunodeficiency. Repertoires were generated with immunoSEQ multiplex PCR, while TCRdb's copy carries only in-frame clones and drops some. The sample presents under 45,000 clones, none singletons. Material: peripheral blood mononuclear cells. The origin of the receptors is a person aged 18 to 70 in good health.

To note about this clone: The read terminates 3 residues before the CDR3 end, so the remaining end is supplied by the germline J gene. The chain links TRBV20-1 to TRBJ2-1; 13 bases agree with TRBD2. The CDR3 length is 18 residues. Trimming took 3 bases from V and 9 from J; bases not matched to a gene: 17. Looked up from germline, CDR1 is DFQATT and CDR2 is SNEGSKA (reference sequence). CDR3 region: CSARVAGLAGTQGGEQFF. Partial CDR3 DNA: TGCAGTGCTAGGGTCGCGGGACTAGCGGGAACCCAGGGGGGTGAG.

For this clone: The read terminates 3 residues ahead of where the CDR3 ends, so the germline J gene completes it. The rearrangement joins TRBV7-6 to TRBJ1-1; 7 nucleotides align to TRBD1. J gave up 0 bases and V 5 bases, and 9 bases lay outside the gene matches. CDR1 is SGHVS and CDR2 is FNYEAQ in the germline V gene. CDR3 size: 16 residues. The CDR3 reads CASSARGQSMNTEAFF. Incomplete CDR3 DNA: TGTGCCAGCAGCGCCAGGGGACAGAGCATGAACACTGAA.

This clone has a count of ten or more. The CDR3 region is CASSLVQGADYEQYF. CDR3 DNA (partial): TGTGCCAGCAGTTTGGTGCAGGGGGCGGACTACGAG. The chain links TRBV28 to TRBJ2-7, with 8 nucleotides matching TRBD1. The DNA ends 3 residues before the CDR3 does, and the rest of the CDR3 is filled in from the germline J gene. The CDR3 has 15 amino acids. Germline values: CDR1 MDHEN, CDR2 SYDVKM. V lost 3 bases, J lost 3 bases, and 7 bases stayed unmatched. The whole variable domain, remainder taken from reference TRBV28 and TRBJ2-7, is DVKVTQSSRYLVKRTGEKVFLECVQDMDHENMFWYRQDPGLGLRLIYFSYDVKMKEKGDIPEGYSVSREKKERFSLILESASTNQTSMYLCASSLVQGADYEQYFGPGTRLTVT.

This clone was counted ten times or more. The read comes to an end 3 residues before the CDR3 does, leaving the germline J gene to fill in the end. The J gene is TRBJ1-4, the V gene TRBV19, with a tentative D call TRBD1 (6 bases). V gave up 5 bases and J gave up 7 bases, with 17 bases separating them. This CDR3 is 15 amino acids long. In germline, CDR1 is LNHDA, CDR2 SQIVND (reference sequence). The CDR3 sequence: CASSSPAGVSEKLFF. The sequenced part of the CDR3 DNA is TGTGCCAGTAGTTCCCCGGCAGGGGTTAGTGAAAAA.

This clone was recorded at least ten times. Sequencing ends 3 residues short of the CDR3 end; the germline J gene provides the rest. This sequence joins TRBV6-4 and TRBJ2-1; a possible D gene is TRBD2 (7 bases). Trimming took off 3 bases at V and 3 bases at J, with 12 bases between the two ends. Germline V gene data show CDR1 as MRHNA and CDR2 as SNTAGT. This CDR3 comprises 15 residues. CDR3 sequence reads: CASSEMGGLYNEQFF. The sequenced CDR3 bases are TGTGCCAGCAGTGAGATGGGGGGGCTCTACAATGAG.

This clone was counted many times. The read is 3 residues too short to cover the CDR3 end, so that end is filled in from the germline J gene. The chain combines TRBV5-5 with TRBJ2-2; 7 positions agree with TRBD1. Germline V gene lookup returns CDR1 SGHKS and CDR2 YYEKEE (reference sequence). This CDR3 has 14 amino acids. Trimming cost V 4 bases and J 6 bases; bases outside gene matches: 6. Partial CDR3 DNA: TGTGCCAGCAGCCTTGGGACAGCCGCCGGGGAG. It yields the protein CASSLGTAAGE. In full, the CDR3 reads CASSLGTAAGELFF.

This clone was observed a few times. Read coverage stops 3 residues before the CDR3 terminus; the germline J gene supplies the remainder. The chain links TRBV7-6 to TRBJ2-3, with TRBD2 as a possible D gene (7 bases). Germline CDR1 SGHVS, CDR2 FNYEAQ. Trimming shortened V by 6 bases and J by 3 bases, and 16 bases separated the two germline ends. CDR3 length equals 15 residues. The sequenced CDR3 bases are TGTGCCAGCAGTCCTCGGGGGGCCGTAACAGATACG. It encodes CASSPRGAVTDT. The whole CDR3 reads CASSPRGAVTDTQYF.

This clone appeared a few times. The sequence runs out 3 residues before the end of the CDR3; the remainder is reconstructed from the germline J gene. The chain joins TRBV19 to TRBJ1-2; D ambiguous. CDR1 is LNHDA and CDR2 is SQIVND in the germline V gene (reference sequence). The CDR3 loop spans 15 amino acids. The CDR3 sequence is CASSETSGPSYDYTF. CDR3 DNA, as far as it was read: TGTGCCAGTAGTGAGACTAGCGGGCCTTCCTACGAC.

This clone was seen many times. The read terminates 3 residues before the CDR3 end, so the remaining end is supplied by the germline J gene. This rearrangement joins TRBV6-2 or TRBV6-3 to TRBJ1-1; TRBD1 might be the D (5 bases). This CDR3 is built from 14 residues. With 4 bases removed from V and 0 bases from J, the gap between germline ends came to 9 bases. The germline V gene encodes CDR1 MNHEY and CDR2 SVGEGT. Incomplete CDR3 DNA: TGTGCCAGCAGTTGGGGGGAGGTGAACACTGAA. Its translation: CASSWGEVNTE. The complete CDR3 protein is CASSWGEVNTEAFF.

There are many counts of this clone. The read terminates 3 residues ahead of where the CDR3 ends, so the germline J gene completes it. This sequence joins TRBV5-4 and TRBJ2-1, with D uncertain. Trimming left V 0 bases short and J 5 bases short, with 6 bases between. The CDR3 totals 13 residues. Germline lookup yields CDR1 SGHNT and CDR2 YYREEE (reference sequence). The CDR3 loop is CASSLGGDNEQFF. CDR3 DNA (partial): TGTGCCAGCAGCTTGGGCGGAGACAATGAG. The whole variable domain, filled in from reference TRBV5-4 and TRBJ2-1, reads ETGVTQSPTHLIKTRGQQVTLRCSSQSGHNTVSWYQQALGQGPQFIFQYYREEENGRGNFPPRFSGLQFPNYSSELNVNALELDDSALYLCASSLGGDNEQFFGPGTRLTVL.

This clone has ten or more counts. The read is 3 residues too short to cover the CDR3 end, so that end is filled in from the germline J gene. J is TRBJ2-2 and V is TRBV5-1, with TRBD1 as a possible D gene (6 bases). Germline values: CDR1 SGHRS, CDR2 YFSETQ. The CDR3 runs 14 residues. Trimming removed 3 bases from V and 6 bases from J, with 12 bases in between. The CDR3 loop is CASSWDTPAGELFF. The DNA read from the CDR3 is TGCGCCAGCAGCTGGGACACCCCAGCCGGGGAG.

This clone came up many times. Read sequence stops 3 residues before the CDR3 end, and the germline J gene provides the missing end. V gene TRBV28 combines with J gene TRBJ1-1; D possibly corresponds to TRBD1 (6 bases). The V end lost 6 bases, the J end lost 5 bases, and 10 bases lay between the germline ends. This CDR3 has 12 amino acids. Germline V lookup: CDR1 MDHEN, CDR2 SYDVKM. The part of the CDR3 DNA that was read is TGTGCCAGCAGATACAGGGCGACTGAA. Encoded protein: CASRYRATE. From start to end, the CDR3 is CASRYRATEAFF.

This clone was seen at least ten times. CDR3 loop: CSATGIRETQYF. The CDR3 DNA, read in part, is TGCAGTGCGACAGGCATTCGAGAGACC. V is TRBV20-1 and J is TRBJ2-5, with D perhaps TRBD1 (6 bases). The CDR3 end lies 3 residues beyond the end of the read and is filled in from the germline J gene. The CDR3 is made up of 12 amino acids. CDR1 is DFQATT and CDR2 is SNEGSKA in the germline V gene (reference sequence). V was cut by 6 bases and J by 4 bases, with 12 bases left in between.

This clone was counted many times. The read ends 3 residues early relative to the CDR3; the germline J gene fills the gap. The chain joins TRBV24-1 to TRBJ1-6; TRBD1 aligns across 7 bases. The CDR3 spans 14 residues. V was pared by 9 bases and J by 7 bases, with 8 bases of the junction left unmatched. Germline V lookup: CDR1 KGHDR, CDR2 SFDVKD. The sequenced part of the CDR3 DNA is TGTGCCACCGACGACGACAGGGAGAATTCACCC. Amino acid sequence: CATDDDRENSP. The whole CDR3 is CATDDDRENSPLHF.

In its sample, this clone was seen many times. The read terminates 3 residues before the CDR3 end, so the remaining end is supplied by the germline J gene. The chain couples TRBV18 to TRBJ2-7, with TRBD1 as a possible D gene (6 bases). The V gene's germline CDR1 is KGHSH and CDR2 LQKENI. There are 15 residues in the CDR3. V was cut by 5 bases and J by 1 base, with 15 bases left in between. Here the CDR3 reads CASSTGLLSSYEQYF. The sequenced part of the CDR3 DNA is TGTGCCAGCTCAACAGGGTTGTTAAGTTCCTACGAG.

Many counts were recorded for this clone. Read data end 3 residues before the CDR3 end; the end is taken from the germline J gene. This sequence joins TRBV19 and TRBJ2-7, with TRBD2 matching over 9 bases. The V and J ends lost 5 bases and 0 bases, in that order; junction bases with no gene match: 2. This CDR3 is built from 14 residues. In germline, CDR1 is LNHDA, CDR2 SQIVND (reference sequence). The CDR3 DNA, read in part, is TGTGCCAGTAGTCCTAGCGGGATCTCCTACGAG. This encodes CASSPSGISYE. The entire CDR3 protein is CASSPSGISYEQYF.

This clone occurred many times. The CDR3 DNA, read in part, is TGCGCCAGCAGCTCCACGGGTATCACAGATACG. Amino acids: CASSSTGITDT. The complete CDR3 reads CASSSTGITDTQYF. V and J are TRBV10-1 and TRBJ2-3, with D unclear. Read coverage stops 3 residues before the CDR3 terminus; the germline J gene supplies the remainder. The germline V and J ends were trimmed by 6 bases and 2 bases, with 12 bases remaining between them. CDR1 is WNHNN and CDR2 is SYGVQD in the germline V gene (reference sequence). The CDR3 totals 14 residues.

This clone was counted many times. The read falls 3 residues short of the CDR3 end, and the missing part is taken from the germline J gene. The chain combines TRBV20-1 with TRBJ1-4; D remains ambiguous. The CDR3 is 15 residues long. The ends were cut back, 0 bases at V and 7 bases at J, with 15 bases in the middle. CDR1 and CDR2 (germline): DFQATT, SNEGSKA (reference sequence). The DNA read from the CDR3 is TGCAGTGCTAGAGATCAAGTCTCCGGGTCTGAAAAA. Translation: CSARDQVSGSEK. In full, the CDR3 reads CSARDQVSGSEKLFF.

Comment on this clone: The CDR3 end falls 3 residues outside the read, so it is completed with the germline J gene. V and J are TRBV2 and TRBJ2-7; 11 bases agree with TRBD2. Germline-derived CDR1 and CDR2 are SNHLY and FYNNEI. The junction had 16 bases not matched to a gene; V was cut back by 11 bases and J by 4 bases. CDR3 length: 16 amino acids. Incomplete CDR3 DNA: TGTGCCCACAGCTGGCTAGCGGGAGGCCCGGGTTACGAG. The encoded protein is CAHSWLAGGPGYE. The CDR3, in full, reads CAHSWLAGGPGYEQYF.

To note about this clone: The junction departs from germline at one end; a sequencing error may be responsible. The read terminates 3 residues ahead of where the CDR3 ends, so the germline J gene completes it. V gene TRBV7-9 combines with J gene TRBJ1-1, with 9 bases that match TRBD1. The CDR3 runs to 13 residues. Germline V lookup: CDR1 SEHNR, CDR2 FQNEAQ (reference sequence). CDR3 region: CSSSLTGGHEAFF. CDR3 DNA (partial): TGTTCCAGCAGCTTAACAGGGGGCCATGAA.